Presented here are 13 T cell receptor beta chains from one specimen sequenced in a study of blood T cell repertoires in COVID-19. Libraries were prepared by immunoSEQ multiplex PCR; TCRdb keeps only in-frame clonotypes and omits some of them. The sample gives 150,000 to 200,000 clones, approximately 85% of which show up once; about a tenth is in the top ten. The sample comprised peripheral blood. The receptor source for this set is a human donor with active or convalescent COVID-19. The donor label of this sample is uncertain.

The J gene is TRBJ2-3, the V gene TRBV11-2; D is uncertain. Trimming took 0 bases from V and 9 from J, leaving 13 bases between them. CDR1 and CDR2 from the germline V gene are SGHAT and FQNNGV. The length of the CDR3 is 14 residues. Written as DNA, the CDR3 is TGTGCCAGCAGCTTAGAATTGATTCTAGTCACGCAGTATTTT. It translates to CASSLELILVTQYF.

This clone was detected once. The chain recombines TRBV5-6 with TRBJ2-6, with D hard to call. The ends were cut back, 2 bases at V and 0 bases at J, with 3 bases in the middle. Germline V gene lookup returns CDR1 SGHDT and CDR2 YYEEEE. The CDR3 spans 14 residues. The CDR3 DNA sequence: TGTGCCAGCAGCTTACTCTCTGGGGCCAACGTCCTGACTTTC. It is translated as CASSLLSGANVLTF.

V usage is TRBV30 and J usage is TRBJ2-1; perhaps TRBD2 as D (5 bases). The V and J ends lost 5 bases and 9 bases respectively, with 17 bases between them. From germline, CDR1 is GTSNPN and CDR2 SVGIG (reference sequence). The CDR3 runs to 13 residues. The CDR3 here is CAWGKAMGSEQFF. CDR3 DNA sequence: TGTGCCTGGGGCAAGGCAATGGGGAGTGAGCAGTTCTTC.

In its sample, this clone was seen a few times. The genes are TRBV6-5 and TRBJ1-2; no clear D. The CDR3 is 14 amino acids. Per germline, CDR1 MNHEY and CDR2 SVGAGI. The V end was cut by 0 bases, the J end by 3 bases, with 8 bases between. CDR3: CASSYSSGYYGYTF. CDR3 DNA sequence: TGTGCCAGCAGTTACTCGTCAGGCTACTATGGCTACACCTTC.

The rearrangement links TRBV5-1 to TRBJ1-5; no firm D call. V was cut by 0 bases and J by 0 bases, with 10 bases left in between. The CDR3 has 16 amino acids. Germline V gene data show CDR1 as SGHRS and CDR2 as YFSETQ. This CDR3 is CASSLGGQSSNQPQHF. The CDR3 DNA is TGCGCCAGCAGCTTGGGAGGCCAGTCTAGCAATCAGCCCCAGCATTTT.

The V gene is TRBV2, the J gene TRBJ2-1, with 11 bases matching TRBD2. The V segment lost 4 bases and the J segment 6 bases; nucleotides outside the gene matches: 2. CDR1 and CDR2 from the germline V gene are SNHLY and FYNNEI. The CDR3 runs to 14 residues. The CDR3 loop reads CASSVAGGLNEQFF. The CDR3, as DNA: TGTGCCAGCAGTGTAGCGGGGGGGCTCAATGAGCAGTTCTTC.

The rearrangement joins TRBV5-1 to TRBJ2-1, with 12 bases lining up with TRBD2. This CDR3 is built from 17 residues. The V gene's germline CDR1 is SGHRS and CDR2 YFSETQ. The junction had 5 bases not matched to a gene; V was cut back by 0 bases and J by 4 bases. CDR3 in amino acids: CASSLVRLAGGYNEQFF. CDR3 nucleotide sequence: TGCGCCAGCAGCTTGGTACGGCTAGCGGGGGGGTACAATGAGCAGTTCTTC.

The CDR3 here is CASRRPSGHGYTF. As DNA, the CDR3 is TGTGCCAGCAGGCGACCTTCAGGGCACGGCTACACCTTC. The V and J genes are TRBV6-6 and TRBJ1-2, with D possibly TRBD1 on 5 matching bases. CDR1 and CDR2 (germline): MNHNY, SVGAGI (reference sequence). This CDR3 is 13 amino acids long. V was pared by 6 bases and J by 8 bases, with 16 bases between.

The J gene is TRBJ2-1, the V gene TRBV30; perhaps TRBD1 as D (6 bases). With 0 bases removed from V and 9 bases from J, the gap between germline ends came to 12 bases. The CDR3 runs 13 residues. Germline V gene sequence: CDR1 GTSNPN, CDR2 SVGIG (reference sequence). CDR3 bases: TGTGCCTGGAGTGTATTCCAGGGGTCTGAGCAGTTCTTC. Amino acid sequence: CAWSVFQGSEQFF.

In its sample, this clone was seen a few times. V is TRBV4-2 and J is TRBJ1-2; TRBD1 aligns across 7 bases. The trim removed 3 bases at V and 5 bases at J, leaving 0 bases unmatched. The CDR3 contains 12 residues. CDR1 and CDR2 (germline): LGHNA, YNFKEQ. The CDR3 region has the DNA TGTGCCAGCAGCCAGGACAGGTATGGCTACACCTTC. Amino acid sequence: CASSQDRYGYTF.

CDR3 nucleotide sequence: TGTGCCATCGGGGGACAGGGGGCCAATGAGCAGTTCTTC. This translates into CAIGGQGANEQFF. The genes are TRBV10-3 and TRBJ2-1, with 12 positions matching TRBD1. The CDR3 has 13 residues. Germline-derived CDR1 and CDR2 are ENHRY and SYGVKD. Losses at the gene ends were 8 bases for V and 6 bases for J; bases not matched to a gene: 2.

This rearrangement joins TRBV2 to TRBJ2-5; TRBD2 matches at 9 bases. Germline V gene sequence: CDR1 SNHLY, CDR2 FYNNEI. The CDR3 totals 18 residues. Trimming took 3 bases from V and 5 from J; bases not matched to a gene: 16. The CDR3 protein is CASSDALAGRERGETQYF. The DNA of the CDR3 is TGTGCCAGCAGTGACGCGCTAGCGGGACGGGAGCGAGGGGAGACCCAGTACTTC.

The gene calls are TRBV18 and TRBJ2-6, with TRBD1 identical over 9 bases. CDR3 length: 16 amino acids. Germline loops: CDR1 KGHSH, CDR2 LQKENI. Trimming took 5 bases from V and 3 from J; bases not matched to a gene: 5. CDR3 nucleotide sequence: TGTGCCAGCTCAAAAGACAGGGGGAATGGGGCCAACGTCCTGACTTTC. As protein: CASSKDRGNGANVLTF.